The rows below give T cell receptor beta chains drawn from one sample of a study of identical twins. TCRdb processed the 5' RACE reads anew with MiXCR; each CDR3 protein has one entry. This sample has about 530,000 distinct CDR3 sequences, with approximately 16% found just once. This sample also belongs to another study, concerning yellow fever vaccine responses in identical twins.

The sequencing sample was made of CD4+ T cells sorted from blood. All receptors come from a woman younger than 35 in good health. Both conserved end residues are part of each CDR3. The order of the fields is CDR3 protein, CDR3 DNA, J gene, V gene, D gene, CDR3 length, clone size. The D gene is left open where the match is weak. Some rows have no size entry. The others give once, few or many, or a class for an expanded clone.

CDR3aa: CASSLSGYNEQFF; CDR3nt: TGTGCCAGCAGCTTATCCGGATACAATGAGCAGTTCTTC; j_gene: TRBJ2-1; v_gene: TRBV11-2; d_gene: -; len: 13; abundance: many
CDR3aa: CASSFGTGATGELFF; CDR3nt: TGCGCCAGCAGCTTTGGGACAGGGGCCACCGGGGAGCTGTTTTTT; j_gene: TRBJ2-2; v_gene: TRBV5-1; d_gene: TRBD1; len: 15; abundance: few
CDR3aa: CSVLALAETQYF; CDR3nt: TGCAGCGTACTAGCGTTAGCGGAGACCCAGTACTTC; j_gene: TRBJ2-5; v_gene: TRBV29-1; d_gene: TRBD2; len: 12; abundance: few
CDR3aa: CASSHKDGGREEQYF; CDR3nt: TGTGCCAGCAGTCATAAGGACGGGGGGCGAGAGGAGCAGTACTTC; j_gene: TRBJ2-7; v_gene: TRBV27; d_gene: -; len: 15; abundance: -
CDR3aa: CASSRLAGPGETQYF; CDR3nt: TGTGCCAGCAGCCGACTAGCGGGACCGGGAGAGACCCAGTACTTC; j_gene: TRBJ2-5; v_gene: TRBV7-9; d_gene: TRBD2; len: 15; abundance: -
CDR3aa: CASRDRGALSTDTQYF; CDR3nt: TGTGCCAGTAGGGACCGCGGGGCGCTCTCGACAGATACGCAGTATTTT; j_gene: TRBJ2-3; v_gene: TRBV19; d_gene: -; len: 16; abundance: few
CDR3aa: CASSLSRGRGEQFF; CDR3nt: TGTGCCAGCAGTTTATCTCGGGGGCGAGGCGAGCAGTTCTTC; j_gene: TRBJ2-1; v_gene: TRBV28; d_gene: -; len: 14; abundance: -
CDR3aa: CASSIALAGGPRTGELFF; CDR3nt: TGTGCCAGTAGTATAGCCCTAGCGGGAGGGCCGCGGACCGGGGAGCTGTTTTTT; j_gene: TRBJ2-2; v_gene: TRBV19; d_gene: TRBD2; len: 18; abundance: few
CDR3aa: CASRTGPGAGANVLTF; CDR3nt: TGTGCCAGCAGAACAGGGCCAGGAGCTGGGGCCAACGTCCTGACTTTC; j_gene: TRBJ2-6; v_gene: TRBV12-3/TRBV12-4; d_gene: -; len: 16; abundance: few
CDR3aa: CSVETDRGGNEQFF; CDR3nt: TGCAGCGTTGAAACGGACAGGGGAGGCAATGAGCAGTTCTTC; j_gene: TRBJ2-1; v_gene: TRBV29-1; d_gene: TRBD1; len: 14; abundance: -
CDR3aa: CASSLLVPLGDEQFF; CDR3nt: TGTGCCAGCAGCTTATTAGTCCCCCTAGGCGATGAGCAGTTCTTC; j_gene: TRBJ2-1; v_gene: TRBV11-2; d_gene: -; len: 15; abundance: -
CDR3aa: CASRTGTNTEAFF; CDR3nt: TGTGCCAGCAGGACAGGGACGAACACTGAAGCTTTCTTT; j_gene: TRBJ1-1; v_gene: TRBV5-5; d_gene: TRBD1; len: 13; abundance: -
CDR3aa: CASSLSDGGSTEAFF; CDR3nt: TGTGCCAGCAGCTTAAGCGACGGGGGTAGCACTGAAGCTTTCTTT; j_gene: TRBJ1-1; v_gene: TRBV11-2; d_gene: -; len: 15; abundance: few
CDR3aa: CASSGWGSNEKLFF; CDR3nt: TGCGCCAGCAGCGGTTGGGGATCTAATGAAAAACTGTTTTTT; j_gene: TRBJ1-4; v_gene: TRBV5-1; d_gene: -; len: 14; abundance: few
CDR3aa: CSARPTGHQETQYF; CDR3nt: TGCAGTGCTAGACCGACGGGGCACCAAGAGACCCAGTACTTC; j_gene: TRBJ2-5; v_gene: TRBV20-1; d_gene: -; len: 14; abundance: few
CDR3aa: CASTRTTSGWAREQYF; CDR3nt: TGTGCCAGCACTCGGACAACTAGCGGGTGGGCTAGGGAGCAGTACTTC; j_gene: TRBJ2-7; v_gene: TRBV12-3/TRBV12-4; d_gene: TRBD2; len: 16; abundance: -
CDR3aa: CASSYTDSPLYEQYF; CDR3nt: TGTGCCAGCAGTTACACCGACAGCCCGTTATACGAGCAGTACTTC; j_gene: TRBJ2-7; v_gene: TRBV6-5; d_gene: -; len: 15; abundance: few
CDR3aa: CASSPGTASNSPLHF; CDR3nt: TGTGCCAGCAGCCCCGGGACAGCCTCTAATTCACCCCTCCACTTT; j_gene: TRBJ1-6; v_gene: TRBV3-1; d_gene: TRBD1; len: 15; abundance: few
CDR3aa: CASRDKSYRSSGANVLTF; CDR3nt: TGTGCCAGCAGGGATAAATCGTACAGGAGCTCTGGGGCCAACGTCCTGACTTTC; j_gene: TRBJ2-6; v_gene: TRBV6-1; d_gene: -; len: 18; abundance: -
CDR3aa: CAASSTSLTDTQYF; CDR3nt: TGTGCCGCTTCATCGACGTCACTCACAGATACGCAGTATTTT; j_gene: TRBJ2-3; v_gene: TRBV10-3; d_gene: -; len: 14; abundance: few
CDR3aa: CASSLGLRSNEQFF; CDR3nt: TGTGCCAGCAGTTTAGGCCTGAGGAGCAATGAGCAGTTCTTC; j_gene: TRBJ2-1; v_gene: TRBV28; d_gene: -; len: 14; abundance: few
CDR3aa: CSAQDSPDDGYTF; CDR3nt: TGCAGTGCCCAGGACAGCCCGGACGATGGCTACACCTTC; j_gene: TRBJ1-2; v_gene: TRBV20-1; d_gene: -; len: 13; abundance: few
CDR3aa: CASKPQPGLAGEQYF; CDR3nt: TGTGCCAGCAAACCCCAACCGGGACTAGCGGGCGAGCAGTACTTC; j_gene: TRBJ2-7; v_gene: TRBV6-1; d_gene: TRBD2; len: 15; abundance: -
CDR3aa: CASSSGTGVAYGYTF; CDR3nt: TGCGCCAGCAGCTCGGGGACAGGGGTGGCCTATGGCTACACCTTC; j_gene: TRBJ1-2; v_gene: TRBV5-1; d_gene: TRBD1; len: 15; abundance: many
CDR3aa: CASSYSGTLSSYNEQFF; CDR3nt: TGTGCCAGCAGCTATAGCGGGACACTGAGCTCCTACAATGAGCAGTTCTTC; j_gene: TRBJ2-1; v_gene: TRBV5-6; d_gene: TRBD2; len: 17; abundance: few
CDR3aa: CASSFRAGGPPNEQFF; CDR3nt: TGTGCCAGCAGTTTTAGGGCGGGAGGGCCCCCCAATGAGCAGTTCTTC; j_gene: TRBJ2-1; v_gene: TRBV28; d_gene: TRBD2; len: 16; abundance: few
CDR3aa: CASSGWDRGSHTMNTGELFF; CDR3nt: TGTGCCAGCAGTGGCTGGGACAGGGGTAGTCATACGATGAACACCGGGGAGCTGTTTTTT; j_gene: TRBJ2-2; v_gene: TRBV28; d_gene: TRBD1; len: 20; abundance: -
CDR3aa: CASRDLGTGAYEQYF; CDR3nt: TGCGCCAGCAGGGACTTGGGGACCGGAGCCTACGAGCAGTACTTC; j_gene: TRBJ2-7; v_gene: TRBV5-1; d_gene: -; len: 15; abundance: -
CDR3aa: CASSSGTSLRETQYF; CDR3nt: TGTGCCAGCAGCTCCGGGACTAGCCTCCGGGAGACCCAGTACTTC; j_gene: TRBJ2-5; v_gene: TRBV7-9; d_gene: TRBD2; len: 15; abundance: -
CDR3aa: CASTRVVGTDTQYF; CDR3nt: TGTGCCAGCACCAGGGTGGTTGGCACAGATACGCAGTATTTT; j_gene: TRBJ2-3; v_gene: TRBV10-3; d_gene: -; len: 14; abundance: -
CDR3aa: CASSLGDWGNQPQHF; CDR3nt: TGTGCCAGCAGCTTAGGTGACTGGGGGAATCAGCCCCAGCATTTT; j_gene: TRBJ1-5; v_gene: TRBV7-3; d_gene: -; len: 15; abundance: -
CDR3aa: CASSEGLASTLHF; CDR3nt: TGTGCCAGCAGTGAGGGGCTGGCATCAACCCTCCACTTT; j_gene: TRBJ1-6; v_gene: TRBV6-1; d_gene: -; len: 13; abundance: few
CDR3aa: CASSNGKHGDQPQHF; CDR3nt: TGTGCCAGCAGTAACGGAAAGCATGGGGATCAGCCCCAGCATTTT; j_gene: TRBJ1-5; v_gene: TRBV28; d_gene: -; len: 15; abundance: -
CDR3aa: CASSGLGTILSGELFF; CDR3nt: TGTGCCAGCAGCGGGTTGGGAACTATATTAAGCGGGGAGCTGTTTTTT; j_gene: TRBJ2-2; v_gene: TRBV5-4; d_gene: -; len: 16; abundance: -
CDR3aa: CSAEAEGSPYTDTQYF; CDR3nt: TGCAGCGCCGAGGCTGAAGGTAGCCCCTACACAGATACGCAGTATTTT; j_gene: TRBJ2-3; v_gene: TRBV29-1; d_gene: -; len: 16; abundance: -
CDR3aa: CASSSAYQETQYF; CDR3nt: TGTGCCAGCAGCTCTGCGTACCAAGAGACCCAGTACTTC; j_gene: TRBJ2-5; v_gene: TRBV7-6; d_gene: -; len: 13; abundance: few
CDR3aa: CASSLASGQGFRGELFF; CDR3nt: TGTGCCAGCAGCTTGGCATCTGGACAGGGCTTTAGGGGGGAGCTGTTTTTT; j_gene: TRBJ2-2; v_gene: TRBV5-5; d_gene: TRBD1; len: 17; abundance: few
CDR3aa: CSVLLRTGVRTGELFF; CDR3nt: TGCAGCGTCCTTCTCCGGACAGGAGTCCGGACCGGGGAGCTGTTTTTT; j_gene: TRBJ2-2; v_gene: TRBV29-1; d_gene: TRBD1; len: 16; abundance: few
CDR3aa: CASRLQQGFTNYGYTF; CDR3nt: TGTGCCAGCAGACTTCAACAGGGGTTCACTAACTATGGCTACACCTTC; j_gene: TRBJ1-2; v_gene: TRBV28; d_gene: TRBD1; len: 16; abundance: few
CDR3aa: CASSFDRDREETQYF; CDR3nt: TGTGCCAGCAGCTTCGACCGGGACAGGGAAGAGACCCAGTACTTC; j_gene: TRBJ2-5; v_gene: TRBV11-2; d_gene: TRBD1; len: 15; abundance: -
CDR3aa: CASSTEKGGVADTQYF; CDR3nt: TGCGCCAGCAGTACCGAGAAGGGAGGAGTGGCAGATACGCAGTATTTT; j_gene: TRBJ2-3; v_gene: TRBV10-2; d_gene: -; len: 16; abundance: -
CDR3aa: CASTPTGGLNEKLFF; CDR3nt: TGTGCCAGCACCCCCACAGGGGGACTTAATGAAAAACTGTTTTTT; j_gene: TRBJ1-4; v_gene: TRBV12-3/TRBV12-4; d_gene: TRBD1; len: 15; abundance: few
CDR3aa: CASSLALGTEQFF; CDR3nt: TGTGCCAGCAGCTTAGCGCTGGGCACTGAGCAGTTCTTC; j_gene: TRBJ2-1; v_gene: TRBV7-6; d_gene: -; len: 13; abundance: -
CDR3aa: CASSKLSPGYPDLQETQYF; CDR3nt: TGTGCCAGCAGCAAGTTGTCTCCGGGGTACCCCGACCTGCAAGAGACCCAGTACTTC; j_gene: TRBJ2-5; v_gene: TRBV21-1; d_gene: -; len: 19; abundance: -